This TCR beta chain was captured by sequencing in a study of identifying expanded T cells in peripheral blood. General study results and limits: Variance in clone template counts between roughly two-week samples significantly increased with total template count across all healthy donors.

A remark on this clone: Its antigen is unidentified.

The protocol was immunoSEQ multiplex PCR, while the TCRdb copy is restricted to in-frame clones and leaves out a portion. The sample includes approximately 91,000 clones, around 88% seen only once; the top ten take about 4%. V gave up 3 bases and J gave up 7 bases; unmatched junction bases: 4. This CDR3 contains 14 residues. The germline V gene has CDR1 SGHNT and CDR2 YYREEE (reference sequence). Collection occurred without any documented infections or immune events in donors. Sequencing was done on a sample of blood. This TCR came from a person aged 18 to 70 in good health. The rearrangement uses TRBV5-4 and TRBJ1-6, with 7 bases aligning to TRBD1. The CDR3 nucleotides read TGTGCCAGCAGCTCGACAGGGTGGAATTCACCCCTCCACTTT. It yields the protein CASSSTGWNSPLHF.